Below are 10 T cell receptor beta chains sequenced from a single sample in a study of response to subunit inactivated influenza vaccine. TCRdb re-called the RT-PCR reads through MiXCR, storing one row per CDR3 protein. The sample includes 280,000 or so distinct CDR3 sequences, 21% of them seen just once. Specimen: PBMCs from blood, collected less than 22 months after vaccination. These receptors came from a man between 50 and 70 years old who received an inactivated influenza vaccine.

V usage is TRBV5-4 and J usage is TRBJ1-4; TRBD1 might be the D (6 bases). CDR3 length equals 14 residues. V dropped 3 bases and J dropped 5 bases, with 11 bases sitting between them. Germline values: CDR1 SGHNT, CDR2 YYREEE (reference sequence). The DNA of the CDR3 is TGTGCCAGCAGCTCGGCGGACAGAAATGAAAAACTGTTTTTT. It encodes CASSSADRNEKLFF.

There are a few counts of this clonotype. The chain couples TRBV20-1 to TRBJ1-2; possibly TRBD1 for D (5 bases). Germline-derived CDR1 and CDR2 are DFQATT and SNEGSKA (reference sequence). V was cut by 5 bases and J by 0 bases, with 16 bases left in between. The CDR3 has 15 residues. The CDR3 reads CSAGGSKGTNYGYTF. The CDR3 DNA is TGCAGTGCTGGGGGGAGTAAGGGGACTAACTATGGCTACACCTTC.

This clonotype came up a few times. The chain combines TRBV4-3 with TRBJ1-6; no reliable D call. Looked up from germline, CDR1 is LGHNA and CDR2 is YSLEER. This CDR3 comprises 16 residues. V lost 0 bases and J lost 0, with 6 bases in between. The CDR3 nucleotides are TGCGCCAGCAGCCAAGAGTCTAGCTCCTATAATTCACCCCTCCACTTT. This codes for CASSQESSSYNSPLHF.

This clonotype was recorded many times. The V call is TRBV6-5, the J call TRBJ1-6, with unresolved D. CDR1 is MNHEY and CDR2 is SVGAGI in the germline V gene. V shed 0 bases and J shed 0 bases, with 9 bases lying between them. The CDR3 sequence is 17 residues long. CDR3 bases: TGTGCCAGCAGTTACTCCGGTATCTACTCCTATAATTCACCCCTCCACTTT. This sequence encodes CASSYSGIYSYNSPLHF.

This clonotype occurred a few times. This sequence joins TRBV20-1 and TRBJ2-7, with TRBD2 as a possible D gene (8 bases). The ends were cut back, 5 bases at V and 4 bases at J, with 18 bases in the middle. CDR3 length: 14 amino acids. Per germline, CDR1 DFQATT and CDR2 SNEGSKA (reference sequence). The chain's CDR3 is CSAPTGTRYYEQYF. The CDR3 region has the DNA TGCAGTGCTCCGACAGGGACTAGATATTACGAGCAGTACTTC.

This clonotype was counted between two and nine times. The CDR3 DNA is TGTGCCGAGACAGGGAAAGAGACCCAGTACTTC. Residues: CAETGKETQYF. V usage is TRBV21-1 and J usage is TRBJ2-5. TRBV21-1 is flagged as a pseudogene. The CDR3 runs 11 residues.

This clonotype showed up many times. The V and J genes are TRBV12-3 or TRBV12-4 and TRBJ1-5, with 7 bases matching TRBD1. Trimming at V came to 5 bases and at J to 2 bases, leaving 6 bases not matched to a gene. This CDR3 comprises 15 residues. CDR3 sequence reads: CASSRQDRGNQPQHF. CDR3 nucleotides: TGTGCCAGCAGTCGCCAAGACAGGGGCAATCAGCCCCAGCATTTT.

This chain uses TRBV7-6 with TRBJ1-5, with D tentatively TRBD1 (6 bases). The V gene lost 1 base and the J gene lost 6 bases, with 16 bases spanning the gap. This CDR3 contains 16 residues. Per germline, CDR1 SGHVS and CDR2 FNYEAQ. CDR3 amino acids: CASSLVAGDVGQPQHF. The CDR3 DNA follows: TGTGCCAGCAGCTTAGTAGCAGGGGATGTTGGTCAGCCCCAGCATTTT.

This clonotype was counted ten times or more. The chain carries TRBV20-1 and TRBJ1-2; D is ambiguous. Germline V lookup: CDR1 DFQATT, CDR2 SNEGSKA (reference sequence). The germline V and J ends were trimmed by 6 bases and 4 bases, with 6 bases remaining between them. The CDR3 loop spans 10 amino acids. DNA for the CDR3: TGCAGTGCCACCACCTATGGCTACACCTTC. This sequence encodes CSATTYGYTF.

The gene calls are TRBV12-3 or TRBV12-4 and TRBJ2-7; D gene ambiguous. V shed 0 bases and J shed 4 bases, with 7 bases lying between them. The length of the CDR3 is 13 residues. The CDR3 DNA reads TGTGCCAGCAGTTTAGCGCGGCCATACGAGCAGTACTTC. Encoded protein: CASSLARPYEQYF.